Shown below are 5 T cell receptor beta chains from a single sample sequenced in a study of blood T cell repertoires in COVID-19 (dated by TCRdb to about 2020). Receptors were amplified or captured by the immunoSEQ multiplex PCR assay. The immuneACCESS repertoire file appears here via TCRdb, limited to in-frame rearrangements. These files lack a portion of the clones; in checked studies, under half of the deficit traces to unresolved V genes, and the cause of the others is not known. Present in this sample are 250,000 or so clones, more than 80% of which were seen just once. The ten top clones hold about 4% of the sample. The source material was PBMCs or T cells enriched from blood (not recorded which). The origin of the receptors is a young woman with acute COVID-19.

The rearrangement uses TRBV29-1 and TRBJ2-7; 12 bases match TRBD1. Germline CDR1 SQVTM, CDR2 ANQGSEA. The CDR3 is 13 residues long. V shed 7 bases and J 6 bases; nucleotides not matched to a gene: 7. DNA for the CDR3: TGCAGCGCCGGGGACAGGGGGCAGATCGAGCAGTACTTC. Protein: CSAGDRGQIEQYF.

This sequence joins TRBV24-1 and TRBJ2-1, with TRBD2 as a possible D gene (5 bases). The V and J ends lost 9 bases and 1 base respectively, with 18 bases between them. CDR1 and CDR2 (germline): KGHDR, SFDVKD. The CDR3 covers 16 residues. CDR3 region: CATSDSEAESYNEQFF. Written as DNA, the CDR3 is TGTGCCACCTCAGATTCGGAGGCGGAATCCTACAATGAGCAGTTCTTC.

The V call is TRBV7-9, the J call TRBJ2-5; possible D gene TRBD1, 6 bases. V dropped 5 bases and J dropped 6 bases, with 16 bases sitting between them. Germline V gene data show CDR1 as SEHNR and CDR2 as FQNEAQ (reference sequence). This CDR3 comprises 14 residues. CDR3: CASSPDSDRKTQYF. CDR3 DNA sequence: TGTGCCAGCAGCCCCGACAGCGACAGGAAGACCCAGTACTTC.

This chain connects TRBV19 to TRBJ1-5; D gene unclear. V was pared by 6 bases and J by 0 bases, with 15 bases between. Germline values: CDR1 LNHDA, CDR2 SQIVND (reference sequence). The CDR3 spans 16 residues. CDR3 DNA sequence: TGTGCCAGTAGCCTCGGGTTACGCGCTAGCAATCAGCCCCAGCATTTT. Amino acid sequence: CASSLGLRASNQPQHF.

The J gene is TRBJ1-2, the V gene TRBV15; 8 bases are shared with TRBD1. With V trimmed by 0 bases and J by 8 bases, 14 bases remained unmatched. The CDR3 sequence is 17 residues long. The V gene's germline CDR1 is LNHNV and CDR2 YYDKDF (reference sequence). Here the CDR3 reads CATSRDRGVDRGGGYTF. The CDR3 region has the DNA TGTGCCACCAGCAGAGATCGTGGGGTTGACAGGGGAGGAGGCTACACCTTC.